The sequence of this TCR beta chain was determined in a study of shared clonotypes between healthy human individuals. Study-wide points: Shared clonotypes across all four donors exceeded non-shared ones in generation probability. How much donors shared clonotypes was expected to be affected by sequencing depth. A limitation of the genetic and exposure-history diversity represented arose from few donors.

Measured with immunoSEQ multiplex PCR; TCRdb has only the in-frame clones, and not every one. This sample has about 1.1 million clones, with approximately 80% found just once. V was pared by 7 bases and J by 0 bases, with 10 bases between. This CDR3 is built from 14 residues. Germline V CDR1 and CDR2: MDHEN, SYDVKM. About this clone itself: Its specificity is not known.

Sequenced sample: memory CD4+ T cells from PBMCs. Subset reported: CD45RA-negative fraction. The receptor's source is a man aged 18 to 29 in good health. Some clones in this sample may be carry-over from other donors' samples. The V call is TRBV28, the J call TRBJ1-3; no clear D. CDR3 nucleotides: TGTGCCAGCACCGAAGGCCGCTCTGGAAACACCATATATTTT. Protein product: CASTEGRSGNTIYF.